Listed below are T cell receptor beta chains from one sample, sequenced in a study of T cell responses to AZD1222 COVID-19 vaccine. The repertoire was sequenced with immunoSEQ multiplex PCR; TCRdb's copy has only in-frame clones and lacks some. The table lists 80,000 or so clones, around four fifths of them singletons. Sequencing used peripheral blood, obtained on day 0 of AZD1222 vaccination. Source of these receptors: an adult in good health. The CDR3 runs from the conserved cysteine through the conserved F or W. The D gene is left open where the match is weak. Only part of the rows carry a size: once, few, many, or a class if the clone is expanded.

>TRBJ2-7|TRBV7-2|-|-
CASSPRGQTNYEQYF
TGTGCCAGCAGCCCCCGCGGGCAGACTAATTACGAGCAGTACTTC
>TRBJ1-1|TRBV6-5|-|-
CASRVSPPNTEAFF
TGTGCCAGCAGGGTCAGCCCGCCGAACACTGAAGCTTTCTTT
>TRBJ1-2|TRBV3-1/TRBV3-2|-|-
CASSQGGRGRRTF
TGTGCCAGCAGCCAAGGAGGCAGGGGTCGCAGGACCTTC
>TRBJ1-6|TRBV5-8|TRBD1|few
CASSLQGSNSPLHF
TGTGCCAGCAGCTTACAGGGGAGTAATTCACCCCTCCACTTT
>TRBJ2-5|TRBV4-2|-|-
CASSLGETQYF
TGTGCCAGCAGCTTGGGAGAGACCCAGTACTTC
>TRBJ1-5|TRBV20-1|TRBD1|-
CSASWGQGALGQPQHF
TGCAGTGCTAGTTGGGGACAGGGGGCATTGGGTCAGCCCCAGCATTTT
>TRBJ1-5|TRBV9|-|-
CASSVGGLSNQPQHF
TGTGCCAGCAGCGTAGGGGGGTTAAGCAATCAGCCCCAGCATTTT
>TRBJ2-7|TRBV14|-|-
CASSQVKGGVYF
TGTGCCAGCAGCCAAGTAAAGGGGGGGGTGTACTTC
>TRBJ2-2|TRBV5-4|-|-
CASSLGGLNTGELFF
TGTGCCAGCAGCTTGGGGGGCTTGAACACCGGGGAGCTGTTTTTT
>TRBJ2-6|TRBV27|TRBD1|-
CASSLLGQGAPGANVLTF
TGTGCCAGCAGTTTACTAGGACAGGGGGCGCCCGGGGCCAACGTCCTGACTTTC
>TRBJ2-7|TRBV5-1|TRBD2|-
CASSSRTSGSYEQYF
TGCGCCAGCAGCTCCCGGACTAGCGGGAGTTACGAGCAGTACTTC
>TRBJ2-7|TRBV7-7|-|-
CASSQGAGSSYEQYF
TGTGCCAGCAGCCAAGGGGCGGGGAGCTCCTACGAGCAGTACTTC
>TRBJ2-5|TRBV12-3/TRBV12-4|-|once
CASSFGVETQYF
TGTGCCAGCAGTTTCGGTGTGGAGACCCAGTACTTC
>TRBJ1-4|TRBV27|TRBD1|few
CASSKQGANEKLFF
TGTGCCAGCAGCAAACAGGGGGCTAATGAAAAACTGTTTTTT
>TRBJ1-6|TRBV13|-|-
CASKRNSNSPLHF
TGTGCCAGCAAACGGAACTCTAATTCACCCCTCCACTTT
>TRBJ1-5|TRBV6-2/TRBV6-3|TRBD1|-
CASSDTLQGPNQPQHF
TGTGCCAGCAGTGATACCCTACAGGGGCCCAATCAGCCCCAGCATTTT
>TRBJ1-4|TRBV5-4|TRBD1|-
CASSLRGPGGEKLFF
TGTGCCAGCAGCTTGAGAGGGCCAGGGGGAGAAAAACTGTTTTTT
>TRBJ2-2|TRBV2|-|-
CASSRSLNTGELFF
TGTGCCAGCAGTCGGAGCCTGAACACCGGGGAGCTGTTTTTT
>TRBJ2-7|TRBV18|-|-
CASSPQQVTQGQYF
TGTGCCAGCTCACCGCAACAGGTCACCCAAGGGCAGTACTTC
>TRBJ1-2|TRBV7-2|-|-
CASSLGGSDYGYTF
TGTGCCAGCAGCTTAGGGGGTAGCGACTATGGCTACACCTTC
>TRBJ2-3|TRBV3-1/TRBV3-2|TRBD2|-
CASSQAGGGAIDTQYF
TGTGCCAGCAGCCAAGCGGGCGGGGGGGCAATAGATACGCAGTATTTT
>TRBJ1-4|TRBV9|-|-
CASSVPGNEKLFF
TGTGCCAGCAGCGTACCGGGGAATGAAAAACTGTTTTTT
>TRBJ1-2|TRBV5-1|-|-
CASSLQPQGGYGYTF
TGCGCCAGCAGCTTACAACCGCAGGGTGGCTATGGCTACACCTTC
>TRBJ1-1|TRBV4-1|TRBD1|few
CASSHITGTERSEAFF
TGCGCCAGCAGCCACATCACCGGGACAGAAAGGTCTGAAGCTTTCTTT
>TRBJ1-1|TRBV5-1|-|few
CASSITTANTEAFF
TGCGCCAGCAGCATCACGACGGCGAACACTGAAGCTTTCTTT
>TRBJ2-7|TRBV10-1|-|-
CASSEPAPYGDEQYF
TGCGCCAGCAGTGAGCCAGCACCCTATGGGGACGAGCAGTACTTC
>TRBJ2-3|TRBV5-4|TRBD2|-
CASSREVASTDTQYF
TGTGCCAGCAGCCGGGAGGTAGCCAGCACAGATACGCAGTATTTT
>TRBJ2-1|TRBV7-2|TRBD2|-
CASSLGLAPVGEQFF
TGTGCCAGCAGCTTGGGACTAGCGCCTGTGGGTGAGCAGTTCTTC
>TRBJ1-2|TRBV9|-|-
CASSPSVPGQKGYTF
TGTGCCAGCAGCCCTTCAGTTCCCGGACAGAAAGGCTACACCTTC
>TRBJ2-1|TRBV14|TRBD2|once
CASSQRRTSGGNEQFF
TGTGCCAGCAGCCAGAGACGGACTAGCGGGGGCAATGAGCAGTTCTTC
>TRBJ2-7|TRBV6-1|TRBD1|-
CASSELPGQGSYEQYF
TGTGCCAGCAGTGAGCTCCCGGGACAGGGGTCCTACGAGCAGTACTTC
>TRBJ1-4|TRBV6-5|-|-
CASHPAGSREKLFF
TGTGCCAGCCACCCAGCAGGGAGTAGGGAAAAACTGTTTTTT
>TRBJ2-1|TRBV10-2|-|-
CASSLSGKYNEQFF
TGCGCCAGCAGTTTAAGCGGTAAATACAATGAGCAGTTCTTC
>TRBJ1-2|TRBV5-6|-|-
CASSLRDYGYTF
TGTGCCAGCAGCTTGAGGGACTATGGCTACACCTTC
>TRBJ1-2|TRBV19|-|-
CASSGRPGYTF
TGTGCCAGTAGTGGCAGGCCTGGCTACACCTTC
>TRBJ2-2|TRBV14|-|-
CASSQGDRHTGELFF
TGTGCCAGCAGCCAAGGGGACCGCCATACCGGGGAGCTGTTTTTT
>TRBJ2-1|TRBV9|-|-
CASSPALGVSYNEQFF
TGTGCCAGCAGCCCGGCCTTGGGAGTCTCCTACAATGAGCAGTTCTTC
>TRBJ1-1|TRBV18|-|-
CASSLDWNTEAFF
TGTGCCAGCTCACTGGATTGGAACACTGAAGCTTTCTTT
>TRBJ2-7|TRBV12-3/TRBV12-4|TRBD2|-
CASSWQAGGEQYF
TGTGCCAGCAGCTGGCAGGCGGGGGGTGAGCAGTACTTC
>TRBJ1-1|TRBV6-5|-|-
CASTPRPNTEAFF
TGTGCCAGCACCCCACGTCCTAACACTGAAGCTTTCTTT
>TRBJ2-1|TRBV6-4|-|-
CASRQFTGGDEQFF
TGTGCCAGCCGGCAATTCACGGGCGGGGACGAGCAGTTCTTC
>TRBJ2-7|TRBV28|-|-
CASSLKGVEQYF
TGTGCCAGCAGTTTAAAGGGGGTCGAGCAGTACTTC
>TRBJ1-1|TRBV11-3|-|-
CASSPGRANTEAFF
TGTGCCAGCAGCCCCGGACGGGCGAACACTGAAGCTTTCTTT
>TRBJ2-3|TRBV15|-|-
CATSRDGTKDTQYF
TGTGCCACCAGCAGAGACGGGACAAAAGATACGCAGTATTTT
>TRBJ2-7|TRBV6-1|TRBD1|few
CASSDDREPYEQYF
TGTGCCAGCAGTGATGACAGGGAACCTTACGAGCAGTACTTC
>TRBJ1-3|TRBV18|-|-
CASSPAVRSGNTIYF
TGTGCCAGCTCACCGGCAGTCCGCTCTGGAAACACCATATATTTT
>TRBJ1-5|TRBV7-6|-|-
CASSLGQNTYSNQPQHF
TGTGCCAGCAGCTTAGGACAGAATACTTATAGCAATCAGCCCCAGCATTTT
>TRBJ1-1|TRBV18|-|-
CASSLPGQNTEAFF
TGTGCCAGCTCACTCCCGGGACAGAACACTGAAGCTTTCTTT
>TRBJ1-6|TRBV11-2|-|-
CASSLGSREGNSPLHF
TGTGCCAGCAGCTTAGGGTCGCGGGAAGGCAATTCACCCCTCCACTTT
>TRBJ2-2|TRBV6-1|-|-
CASTGAWTGELFF
TGTGCCAGCACTGGGGCGTGGACCGGGGAGCTGTTTTTT
>TRBJ2-6|TRBV29-1|TRBD1|few
CSVDVPGQGKSGANVLTF
TGCAGCGTTGACGTTCCGGGACAGGGGAAATCTGGGGCCAACGTCCTGACTTTC
>TRBJ1-4|TRBV5-6|-|-
CASSSPGSGGEKLFF
TGTGCCAGCAGCTCCCCAGGGAGCGGTGGTGAAAAACTGTTTTTT
>TRBJ1-4|TRBV7-8|-|-
CASSGTMEAQLKATNEKLFF
TGTGCCAGCAGCGGCACCATGGAAGCCCAGCTAAAAGCAACTAATGAAAAACTGTTTTTT
>TRBJ2-5|TRBV5-1|-|-
CASSGGLGTETQYF
TGCGCCAGCAGCGGAGGTCTCGGGACGGAGACCCAGTACTTC
>TRBJ2-7|TRBV27|-|-
CASRSSRYHYEQYF
TGTGCCAGCAGATCGTCTAGATACCACTACGAGCAGTACTTC
>TRBJ1-4|TRBV25-1|-|few
CASSSGLAGSGEKLFF
TGTGCCAGCAGTTCCGGGCTCGCGGGGAGTGGGGAAAAACTGTTTTTT
>TRBJ1-4|TRBV9|TRBD1|-
CASSTRDSVGDEKLFF
TGTGCCAGCAGCACCCGGGACAGTGTAGGTGATGAAAAACTGTTTTTT
>TRBJ2-3|TRBV19|-|-
CASSPLRDNTDTQYF
TGTGCCAGTAGCCCGCTCCGGGACAACACAGATACGCAGTATTTT
>TRBJ2-7|TRBV27|TRBD2|-
CASSSGGLYEQYF
TGTGCCAGCAGTTCGGGGGGACTCTACGAGCAGTACTTC